This section outlines one T cell receptor beta chain sequence together with its context. Deletions cut 2 bases from V and 12 bases from J, with 14 bases between. Germline lookup yields CDR1 SGHTA and CDR2 FQGNSA. The CDR3 is 13 amino acids. These data originate in a study of blood T cell repertoires in COVID-19. Study information: The study drew acute and convalescent COVID-19 samples from the United States, Italy and Spain. T cells, B-cell-depleted T cells, or PBMCs provided the cDNA or gDNA that served as material.

Original methodology: The authors estimated nucleated cell counts from reference gene primer amplification. TCRdb's copy holds only in-frame clones and misses some; the assay was immunoSEQ multiplex PCR. The V and J calls and clone size were taken over from that table, and D and trimming were inferred from the DNA. The table records 85,000 to 120,000 clones, approximately 78% of them present only once. Material for sequencing was peripheral blood. The source of this sequence is a man in his sixties with active or convalescent COVID-19. The chain recombines TRBV7-2 with TRBJ2-1; maybe TRBD2 (5 bases). Here the CDR3 reads CASSLTPPGWQFF. The CDR3 nucleotides are TGTGCCAGCAGCTTAACCCCCCCGGGGTGGCAGTTCTTC.